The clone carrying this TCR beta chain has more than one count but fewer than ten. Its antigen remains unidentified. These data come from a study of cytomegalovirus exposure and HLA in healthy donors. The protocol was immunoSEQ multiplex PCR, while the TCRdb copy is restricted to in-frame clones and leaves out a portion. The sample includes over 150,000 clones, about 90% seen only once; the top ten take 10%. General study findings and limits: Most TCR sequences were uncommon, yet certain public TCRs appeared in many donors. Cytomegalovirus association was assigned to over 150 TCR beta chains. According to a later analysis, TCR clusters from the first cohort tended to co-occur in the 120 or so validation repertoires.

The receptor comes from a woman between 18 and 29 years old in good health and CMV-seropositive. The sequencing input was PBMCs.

DNA for the CDR3: TGTGCCAGCGGAGGGTCCTACGAGCAGTACTTC. Encoded protein: CASGGSYEQYF. The genes are TRBV6-5 and TRBJ2-7, with D possibly being TRBD2 (6 bases). The CDR3 has 11 residues. V was shortened by 8 bases and J by 1 base, with 6 bases between the two germline ends. The V gene's germline CDR1 is MNHEY and CDR2 SVGAGI.